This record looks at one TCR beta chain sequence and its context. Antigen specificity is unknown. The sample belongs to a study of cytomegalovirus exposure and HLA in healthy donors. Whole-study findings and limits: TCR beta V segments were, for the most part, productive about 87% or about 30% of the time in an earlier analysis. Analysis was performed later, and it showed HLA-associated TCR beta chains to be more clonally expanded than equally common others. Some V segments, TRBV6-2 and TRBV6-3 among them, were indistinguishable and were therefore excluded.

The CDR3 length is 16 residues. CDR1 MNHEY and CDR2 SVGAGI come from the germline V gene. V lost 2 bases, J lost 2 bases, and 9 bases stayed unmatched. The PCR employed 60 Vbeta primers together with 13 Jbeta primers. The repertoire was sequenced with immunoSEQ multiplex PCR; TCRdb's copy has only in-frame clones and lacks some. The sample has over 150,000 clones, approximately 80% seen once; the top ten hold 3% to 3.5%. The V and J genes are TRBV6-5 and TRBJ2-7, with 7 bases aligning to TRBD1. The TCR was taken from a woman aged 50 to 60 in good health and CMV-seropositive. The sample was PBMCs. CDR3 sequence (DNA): TGTGCCAGCAGTTACCCGCCAGGGACAGTGCCCTACGAGCAGTACTTC. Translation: CASSYPPGTVPYEQYF.